This T cell receptor beta chain emerged from a study of blood T cell repertoires in COVID-19 (dated by TCRdb to 2018 to 2021). About the investigation overall: Samples from collaborators originated in the United States, Italy and Spain and spanned both the acute and convalescent phases of COVID-19. The material from the prospective study consisted of cDNA or gDNA derived from T cells, B-cell-depleted T cells, or PBMCs. Deeply sampled blood TCRbeta repertoires from subjects exposed to, actively infected with, or recovered from COVID-19 were included in the dataset. The repertoires were released in a freely available public database intended as a resource for research on the immune response to SARS-CoV-2. The samples were drawn from the first 160 participants of the ongoing ImmuneRACE study and from 950 to 1,500 subjects provided by 6 global collaborators. A de-identified subject ID, COVID-19 status, age in years and sex were almost always included in the sample metadata. Where available, HLA class I and class II types were obtained from metadata supplied by the sample provider rather than from assay-based typing.

As concerns this clone: No cognate antigen has been identified for it. Base quality data are lacking; no much larger clone is found one base away.

V is reduced by 3 bases and J by 8 bases, leaving a spacing of 23 bases between them. In the germline V gene, CDR1 corresponds to SGHDT and CDR2 to YYEEEE. Spanning cysteine to phenylalanine, the CDR3 consists of 16 amino acids. The entry retains the CDR3 DNA only, 48 bases that are in frame from base 1. Summary of the overall study and its limitations: The quantity of clinical and demographic metadata differed by source and by participant and was supplied without curation.

The immunoSEQ Assay, a bias-controlled multiplex PCR, was used to amplify TCRbeta CDR3 regions from genomic DNA. Concerning the study's data processing: Nucleated cell counts per sample were estimated from amplification of reference gene primers within the assay. To quantify the absolute abundance of each unique TCRbeta CDR3 rearrangement, sequence reads were collapsed and filtered. For each sample, productive Simpson clonality was calculated as the square root of Simpson's diversity index across productive rearrangements. TCRdb mirrors the immuneACCESS table, restricted to in-frame sequences. Some clones are absent from its copies; in checked studies, under half trace to an unresolved V gene, and the reason for the others is unknown. The D gene and trimming were derived from the DNA, and the V and J assignments and clone size from that table. Within this sample are approximately 400,000 clones, with 88% of them counted one time only. In total, the top ten clones hold 1.2% of the sample.

Participants in the prospective study were aged roughly 18 to 89 years, lived in 20 to 25 United States geographic areas, and enrolled through a virtual design. In the prospective study, cohorts were assigned on the basis of participant-reported clinical history obtained from a screening survey and a study questionnaire. For ImmuneRACE Cohort 3, a participant was defined as recovered based on two consecutive negative NP/OP PCR tests, clearance by a healthcare professional, or resolution of symptoms. Mobile phlebotomists in the prospective study collected whole blood, serum and a nasopharyngeal or oropharyngeal swab from every participant. Participants in the prospective study had the option to provide additional blood draws and questionnaires over an approximately 2-month period. Before DNA extraction, blood samples from the prospective study were shipped at room temperature or frozen.

Sequences were obtained from PBMCs or T cells enriched from blood (not recorded which). This receptor chain uses TRBV5-6 and TRBJ1-2; the D gene is perhaps TRBD1, from 6 matching bases. This sequence originates from a woman aged 18 to 35 who had recovered from COVID-19. In nucleotides, the sequence is TGTGCCAGCAGCTCTTGGGGGACACCAACTTTGCTGGGCTACACCTTC. Its coded protein is CASSSWGTPTLLGYTF.